The 21 T cell receptor beta chains below come from one sample, sequenced in a study of cytotoxic CD8 clonotypes in ibrutinib-treated CLL. The assay was immunoSEQ multiplex PCR, and TCRdb's table has in-frame clones only and misses some. The data show over 45,000 clones, 54% seen once. The specimen was PBMCs, collected at disease progression, from a patient treated with ibrutinib. The receptors originated from a human donor with chronic lymphocytic leukemia.

This clone was counted between two and nine times. The rearrangement joins TRBV27 to TRBJ1-4; D uncertain. Deletions cut 3 bases from V and 2 bases from J, with 16 bases between. The CDR3 spans 17 residues. The germline V gene has CDR1 MNHEY and CDR2 SMNVEV (reference sequence). The CDR3: CASSLDGRKSTNEKLFF. In DNA, the CDR3 is TGTGCCAGCAGTTTGGATGGCAGAAAGAGTACTAATGAAAAACTGTTTTTT.

This sequence joins TRBV28 and TRBJ2-6, with a possible D match to TRBD1 (6 bases). Trimming took off 1 base at V and 0 bases at J, with 13 bases between the two ends. This CDR3 is 18 amino acids long. Germline lookup yields CDR1 MDHEN and CDR2 SYDVKM. The CDR3 region is CASSLSQGSVSGANVLTF. In DNA form, the CDR3 reads TGTGCCAGCAGTTTATCCCAGGGGTCAGTCTCTGGGGCCAACGTCCTGACTTTC.

The chain has TRBV21-1 and TRBJ2-7; TRBD2 is the table's D call and was not checked against the DNA. TRBV21-1 is shown as a pseudogene. There are 14 residues in the CDR3. CDR3 loop: CAREPISGRYEQYF. CDR3 DNA: TGTGCCAGAGAGCCGATTAGCGGGAGATACGAGCAGTACTTC.

The V call is TRBV6-5, the J call TRBJ1-1; D gene uncertain. Trimming removed 7 bases at V and 0 bases at J, with 9 bases between. The CDR3 is 13 amino acids. Germline V gene sequence: CDR1 MNHEY, CDR2 SVGAGI. The CDR3 DNA sequence: TGTGCCAGCACTGATTACCTGAACACTGAAGCTTTCTTT. It yields the protein CASTDYLNTEAFF.

This clone was observed a few times. This chain joins TRBV10-3 and TRBJ2-7; D unresolved. The germline gives CDR1 ENHRY, CDR2 SYGVKD. The CDR3 covers 12 residues. Between the trimmed V and J ends, which lost 9 bases and 2 bases, there was a span of 11 bases. This CDR3 is CAMSTYAYEQYF. CDR3 DNA sequence: TGTGCCATGAGCACTTACGCCTACGAGCAGTACTTC.

V and J are TRBV30 and TRBJ1-1, with D perhaps matching TRBD1 (6 bases). Germline assignment: CDR1 GTSNPN and CDR2 SVGIG (reference sequence). This CDR3 is 15 amino acids long. V lost 3 bases and J lost 1, with 15 bases in between. CDR3 sequence (DNA): TGTGCCTGGAGACCCGGGGGCAGGGGGAACACTGAAGCTTTCTTT. Translating gives CAWRPGGRGNTEAFF.

This sequence joins TRBV6-5 and TRBJ2-7; 7 nucleotides match TRBD2. Germline CDR1 and CDR2: MNHEY and SVGAGI. This CDR3 region has 13 residues. V shed 8 bases and J 3 bases; nucleotides not matched to a gene: 7. This chain's CDR3 is CASALRGFYEQYF. CDR3 nucleotide sequence: TGTGCCAGCGCTCTGCGGGGGTTCTACGAGCAGTACTTC.

This clone has ten or more counts. The chain employs TRBV7-6 and TRBJ1-1, with D tentatively TRBD1 (5 bases). Trimming removed 8 bases from V and 4 bases from J, with 11 bases in between. CDR3 length equals 12 residues. CDR1 is SGHVS, CDR2 FNYEAQ, per germline. DNA for the CDR3: TGTGCCAGCTCGGGGGGGAGCACTGAAGCTTTCTTT. Translated: CASSGGSTEAFF.

This clone was counted a single time. The gene calls are TRBV7-9 and TRBJ2-5; TRBD2 matches 9 bases. The CDR3 has 15 residues. CDR1 is SEHNR, CDR2 FQNEAQ, per germline (reference sequence). Losses at the gene ends were 2 bases for V and 3 bases for J; bases not matched to a gene: 4. The CDR3 nucleotides are TGTGCCAGCAGCTTACGAGCGGGGGGCAAAGAGACCCAGTACTTC. It translates to CASSLRAGGKETQYF.

This chain uses TRBV30 with TRBJ1-2; D is undetermined. Germline V gene sequence: CDR1 GTSNPN, CDR2 SVGIG (reference sequence). The CDR3 length is 13 residues. Trimming took 4 bases from V and 0 from J, leaving 9 bases between them. The chain's CDR3 is CAWMDGSNYGYTF. CDR3 sequence (DNA): TGTGCCTGGATGGACGGGTCTAACTATGGCTACACCTTC.

This clone was counted only a few times. The V and J genes are TRBV7-2 and TRBJ2-7; D might be TRBD1 (5 bases). This CDR3 is 14 amino acids long. CDR1 SGHTA and CDR2 FQGNSA come from the germline V gene. The V end lost 0 bases, the J end lost 4 bases, and 10 bases lay between the germline ends. In DNA form, the CDR3 reads TGTGCCAGCAGCTTAGCTGGGGCGAAGTACGAGCAGTACTTC. Protein product: CASSLAGAKYEQYF. The full variable domain, completed using reference TRBV7-2 and TRBJ2-7, is GAGVSQSPSNKVTEKGKDVELRCDPISGHTALYWYRQSLGQGLEFLIYFQGNSAPDKSGLPSDRFSAERTGGSVSTLTIQRTQQEDSAVYLCASSLAGAKYEQYFGPGTRLTVT.

V gene TRBV7-3 combines with J gene TRBJ2-2; no clear D gene. The CDR3 length is 13 residues. Trimming took off 4 bases at V and 6 bases at J, with 9 bases between the two ends. Germline-derived CDR1 and CDR2 are SGHTA and FQGTGA. As DNA, the CDR3 is TGTGCCAGCAGCTCCCAGTCCCCCGGGGAGCTGTTTTTT. Its translation is CASSSQSPGELFF.

The chain carries TRBV13 and TRBJ1-1, with 7 bases fitting TRBD1. Per the germline V gene, CDR1 is PRHDT and CDR2 is FYEKMQ (reference sequence). V gave up 5 bases and J gave up 1 base; unmatched junction bases: 4. CDR3 length equals 14 residues. The CDR3 sequence is CASSPGQKNTEAFF. The CDR3 bases are TGTGCCAGCAGCCCGGGACAGAAGAACACTGAAGCTTTCTTT. Using reference TRBV13 and TRBJ1-1 for the parts outside the CDR3, the full variable domain is AAGVIQSPRHLIKEKRETATLKCYPIPRHDTVYWYQQGPGQDPQFLISFYEKMQSDKGSIPDRFSAQQFSDYHSELNMSSLELGDSALYFCASSPGQKNTEAFFGQGTRLTVV.

The chain combines TRBV18 with TRBJ2-2; D ambiguous. This CDR3 comprises 13 residues. Trimming pared 2 bases from V and 6 bases from J, leaving 7 bases between. The V gene's germline CDR1 is KGHSH and CDR2 LQKENI. The CDR3 spells CASSPVSPGELFF. For the CDR3, the DNA is TGTGCCAGCTCACCAGTAAGTCCCGGGGAGCTGTTTTTT. The full variable domain, rest sourced from reference TRBV18 and TRBJ2-2, is NAGVMQNPRHLVRRRGQEARLRCSPMKGHSHVYWYRQLPEEGLKFMVYLQKENIIDESGMPKERFSAEFPKEGPSILRIQQVVRGDSAAYFCASSPVSPGELFFGEGSRLTVL.

J is TRBJ2-7 and V is TRBV4-2; a weak D match, TRBD2 (5 bases). The CDR3 covers 11 residues. CDR1 and CDR2 from the germline V gene are LGHNA and YNFKEQ. The V end was cut by 6 bases, the J end by 3 bases, with 6 bases between. In nucleotides, the CDR3 is TGTGCCAGCAGTCGGGGCTACGAGCAGTACTTC. This encodes CASSRGYEQYF.

This rearrangement joins TRBV7-8 to TRBJ2-3, with D perhaps matching TRBD1 (6 bases). Between the trimmed V and J ends, which lost 2 bases and 6 bases, there was a span of 15 bases. From germline, CDR1 is SGHVS and CDR2 FQNEAQ. The CDR3 contains 15 residues. In DNA, the CDR3 is TGTGCCAGCAGCTTAAGAGACAGGCCCGGGGATACGCAGTATTTT. Translated: CASSLRDRPGDTQYF.

Details on this clone: At one boundary the junction diverges from the germline segment, which might be a read error. The rearrangement uses TRBV7-7 and TRBJ2-3, with TRBD2 as a possible D gene (6 bases). Germline assignment: CDR1 SSHAT and CDR2 FNYEAQ (reference sequence). The CDR3 is made up of 14 amino acids. CDR3 DNA: TGTGCTAGCAGTTCCGGGACTCAGACAGATACGCAGTATTTT. This encodes CASSSGTQTDTQYF.

The chain links TRBV18 to TRBJ1-5, with no clear D. Germline V CDR1 and CDR2: KGHSH, LQKENI. V lost 3 bases and J 4 bases, leaving 7 bases between the germline ends. This CDR3 has 13 residues. The CDR3 reads CASSPQSNQPQHF. In DNA, the CDR3 is TGTGCCAGCTCACCTCAATCGAATCAGCCCCAGCATTTT. The full variable domain, in which reference TRBV18 and TRBJ1-5 provide the parts outside the CDR3, is NAGVMQNPRHLVRRRGQEARLRCSPMKGHSHVYWYRQLPEEGLKFMVYLQKENIIDESGMPKERFSAEFPKEGPSILRIQQVVRGDSAAYFCASSPQSNQPQHFGDGTRLSIL.

J is TRBJ1-1 and V is TRBV7-2, with D tentatively TRBD1 (5 bases). Germline V lookup: CDR1 SGHTA, CDR2 FQGNSA. The CDR3 runs 15 residues. Trimming left V 5 bases short and J 1 base short, with 14 bases between. In nucleotides, the CDR3 is TGTGCCAGCAGCCGAGTCTCGACAGAGAACACTGAAGCTTTCTTT. Encoded protein: CASSRVSTENTEAFF. The whole variable domain, remainder taken from reference TRBV7-2 and TRBJ1-1, is GAGVSQSPSNKVTEKGKDVELRCDPISGHTALYWYRQSLGQGLEFLIYFQGNSAPDKSGLPSDRFSAERTGGSVSTLTIQRTQQEDSAVYLCASSRVSTENTEAFFGQGTRLTVV.

V is TRBV10-1 and J is TRBJ2-1; D may be TRBD1 (6 bases). CDR1 and CDR2 (germline): WNHNN, SYGVQD (reference sequence). V lost 0 bases, J lost 8 bases, and 20 bases lay in between. This CDR3 is built from 17 residues. The DNA for the CDR3 is TGCGCCAGCAGTGAGTCAGTTTTTTCTACAGGGCGGGATGAGCAGTTCTTC. The encoded protein is CASSESVFSTGRDEQFF.

This clone was detected only a few times. The chain employs TRBV12-2 and TRBJ2-5; TRBD2 reflects the table's D call only, with no check against the DNA. TRBV12-2 is an annotated pseudogene. The CDR3 runs 14 residues. CDR3 in amino acids: CARREGGEDETQYF. CDR3 DNA sequence: TGTGCAAGACGGGAGGGCGGGGAGGATGAGACCCAGTACTTC.